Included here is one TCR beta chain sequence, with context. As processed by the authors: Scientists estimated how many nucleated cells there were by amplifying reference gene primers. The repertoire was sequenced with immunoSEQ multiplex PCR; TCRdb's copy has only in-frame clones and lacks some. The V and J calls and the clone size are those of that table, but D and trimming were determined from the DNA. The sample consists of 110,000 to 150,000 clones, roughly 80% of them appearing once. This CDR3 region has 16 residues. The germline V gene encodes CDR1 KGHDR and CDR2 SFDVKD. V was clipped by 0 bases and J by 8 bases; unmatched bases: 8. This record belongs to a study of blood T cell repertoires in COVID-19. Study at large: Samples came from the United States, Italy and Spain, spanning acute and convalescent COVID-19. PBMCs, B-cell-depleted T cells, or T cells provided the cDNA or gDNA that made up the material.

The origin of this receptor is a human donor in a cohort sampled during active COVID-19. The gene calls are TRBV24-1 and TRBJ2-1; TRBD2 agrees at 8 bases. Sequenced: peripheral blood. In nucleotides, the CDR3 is TGTGCCACCAGTGATTTGCAGCGGGGGAACGGGGATGAGCAGTTCTTC. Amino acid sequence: CATSDLQRGNGDEQFF.